This note documents a single T cell receptor beta chain sequence. What it recognizes is unknown. Stable Graves' hyperthyroidism meant no ophthalmopathy progression within 18 months. The germline V and J ends were trimmed by 0 bases and 1 base, with 6 bases remaining between them. The CDR3 contains 14 residues. Germline-derived CDR1 and CDR2 are LNHNV and YYDKDF (reference sequence). These data belong to a study of T cells in Graves' hyperthyroidism and ophthalmopathy. Broader study findings: A model of 13 V-J features distinguished ophthalmopathy from stable hyperthyroidism. Blood held most thyroid clonotypes expanded above 0.001 frequency. In validation, the model predicted ophthalmopathy. These predictions came a median roughly 6 months before onset.

RNA transcripts provided the source from which TCR beta CDR3 regions were amplified. Initially, a first-round RT-PCR of the TCR CDR3 employed the HTBI primer set. TCRdb ran MiXCR on the multiplex PCR reads and lists one entry per CDR3 protein. The table has nearly 750,000 distinct CDR3 sequences, 35% seen once; the top ten hold less than 35%. Sequencing used blood. The V gene is TRBV15, the J gene TRBJ2-5; D remains unclear. This receptor was taken from a woman aged 40 to 55 with Graves' hyperthyroidism. CDR3 sequence reads: CATSRDIGQETQYF. The CDR3 DNA is TGTGCCACCAGCAGAGATATCGGCCAAGAGACCCAGTACTTC.